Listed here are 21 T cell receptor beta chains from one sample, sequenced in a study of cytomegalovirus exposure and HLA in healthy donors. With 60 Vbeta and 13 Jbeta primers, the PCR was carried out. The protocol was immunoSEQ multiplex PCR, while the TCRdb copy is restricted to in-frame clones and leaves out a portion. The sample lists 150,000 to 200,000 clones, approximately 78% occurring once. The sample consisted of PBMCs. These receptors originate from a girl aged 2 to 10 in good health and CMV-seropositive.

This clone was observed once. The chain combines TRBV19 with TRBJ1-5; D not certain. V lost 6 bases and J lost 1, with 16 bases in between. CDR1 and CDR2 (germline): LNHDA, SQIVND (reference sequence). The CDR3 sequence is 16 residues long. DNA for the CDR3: TGTGCCAGTAGGTCCGGGATGGGAATAAGCAATCAGCCCCAGCATTTT. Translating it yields CASRSGMGISNQPQHF.

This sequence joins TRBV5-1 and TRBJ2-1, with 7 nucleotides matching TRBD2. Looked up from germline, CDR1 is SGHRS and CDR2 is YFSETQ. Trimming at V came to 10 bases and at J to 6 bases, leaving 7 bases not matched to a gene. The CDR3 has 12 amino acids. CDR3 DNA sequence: TGCGCCTCCAGGAGCGGGGCCAATGAGCAGTTCTTC. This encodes CASRSGANEQFF.

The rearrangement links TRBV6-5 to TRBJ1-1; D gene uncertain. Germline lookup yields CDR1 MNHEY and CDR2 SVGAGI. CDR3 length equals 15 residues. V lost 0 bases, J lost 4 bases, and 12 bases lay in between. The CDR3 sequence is CASSYSNERGTEAFF. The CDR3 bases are TGTGCCAGCAGTTACTCGAATGAGAGAGGCACTGAAGCTTTCTTT.

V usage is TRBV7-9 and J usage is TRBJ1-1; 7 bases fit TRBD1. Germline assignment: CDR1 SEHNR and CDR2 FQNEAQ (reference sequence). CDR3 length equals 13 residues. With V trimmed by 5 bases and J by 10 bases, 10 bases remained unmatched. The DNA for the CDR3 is TGTGCCAGCAGCCCCGGGGACAGACGGGGAGCTTTCTTT. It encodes CASSPGDRRGAFF.

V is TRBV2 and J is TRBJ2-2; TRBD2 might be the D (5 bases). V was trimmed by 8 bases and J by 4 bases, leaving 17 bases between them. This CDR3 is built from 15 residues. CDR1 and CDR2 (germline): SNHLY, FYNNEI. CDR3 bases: TGTGCCAGCTTATCGGGGTATCCAGGCACCGGGGAGCTGTTTTTT. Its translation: CASLSGYPGTGELFF. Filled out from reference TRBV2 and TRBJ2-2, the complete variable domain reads EPEVTQTPSHQVTQMGQEVILRCVPISNHLYFYWYRQILGQKVEFLVSFYNNEISEKSEIFDDQFSVERPDGSNFTLKIRSTKLEDSAMYFCASLSGYPGTGELFFGEGSRLTVL.

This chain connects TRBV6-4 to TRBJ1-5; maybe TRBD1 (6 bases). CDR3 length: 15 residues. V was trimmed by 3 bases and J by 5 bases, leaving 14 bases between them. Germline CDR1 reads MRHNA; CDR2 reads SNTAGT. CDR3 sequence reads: CASSEPGGRDQPQHF. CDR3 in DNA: TGTGCCAGCAGTGAGCCGGGGGGCAGGGATCAGCCCCAGCATTTT.

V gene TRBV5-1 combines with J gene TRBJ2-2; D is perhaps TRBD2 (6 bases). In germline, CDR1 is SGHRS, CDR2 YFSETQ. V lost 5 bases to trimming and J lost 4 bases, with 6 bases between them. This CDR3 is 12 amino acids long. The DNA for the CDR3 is TGCGCCAGCAGGGAGGGCACCGGGGAGCTGTTTTTT. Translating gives CASREGTGELFF.

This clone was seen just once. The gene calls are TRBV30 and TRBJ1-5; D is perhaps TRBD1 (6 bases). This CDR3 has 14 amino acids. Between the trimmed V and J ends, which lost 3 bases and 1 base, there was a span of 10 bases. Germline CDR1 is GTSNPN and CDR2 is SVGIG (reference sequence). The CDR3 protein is CAWRAGQSNQPQHF. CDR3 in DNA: TGTGCCTGGAGAGCCGGACAGAGCAATCAGCCCCAGCATTTT.

For the CDR3, the DNA is TGTGCCAGCAGAGGAGGCCTCCTAGCGGGAGGCACAGATACGCAGTATTTT. Translated: CASRGGLLAGGTDTQYF. V usage is TRBV5-4 and J usage is TRBJ2-3, with 10 nucleotides matching TRBD2. The junction had 10 bases not matched to a gene; V was cut back by 5 bases and J by 1 base. The CDR3 is made up of 17 amino acids. From germline, CDR1 is SGHNT and CDR2 YYREEE (reference sequence).

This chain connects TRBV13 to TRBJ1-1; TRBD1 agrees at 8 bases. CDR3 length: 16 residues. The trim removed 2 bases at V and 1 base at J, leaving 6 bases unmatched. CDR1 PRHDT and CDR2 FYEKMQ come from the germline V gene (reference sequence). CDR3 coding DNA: TGTGCCAGCAGCTTAAGCCCAGGGACAGGGAACACTGAAGCTTTCTTT. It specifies CASSLSPGTGNTEAFF.

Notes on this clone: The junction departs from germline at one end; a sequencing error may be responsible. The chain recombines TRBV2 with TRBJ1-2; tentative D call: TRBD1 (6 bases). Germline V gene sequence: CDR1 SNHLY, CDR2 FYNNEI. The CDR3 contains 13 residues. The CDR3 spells CASAAPRGGALYF. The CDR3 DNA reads TGTGCCAGCGCCGCACCCAGGGGTGGGGCCTTATACTTC.

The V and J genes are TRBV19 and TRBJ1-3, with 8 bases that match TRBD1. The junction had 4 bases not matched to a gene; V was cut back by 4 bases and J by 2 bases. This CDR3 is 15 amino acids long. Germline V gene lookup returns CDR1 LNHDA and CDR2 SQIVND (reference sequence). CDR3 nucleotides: TGTGCCAGTAGTACGCAGGGGGCCACTGGAAACACCATATATTTT. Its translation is CASSTQGATGNTIYF. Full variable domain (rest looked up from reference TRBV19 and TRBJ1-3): DGGITQSPKYLFRKEGQNVTLSCEQNLNHDAMYWYRQDPGQGLRLIYYSQIVNDFQKGDIAEGYSVSREKKESFPLTVTSAQKNPTAFYLCASSTQGATGNTIYFGEGSWLTVV.

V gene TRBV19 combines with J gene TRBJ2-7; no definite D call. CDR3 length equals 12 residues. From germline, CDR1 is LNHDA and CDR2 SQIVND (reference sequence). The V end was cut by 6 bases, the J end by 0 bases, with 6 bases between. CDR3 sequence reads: CASSHSSYEQYF. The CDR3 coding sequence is TGTGCCAGTAGCCATAGCTCCTACGAGCAGTACTTC.

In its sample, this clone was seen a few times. The CDR3 is CASIASTSFFDEQYF. CDR3 bases: TGTGCCAGCATCGCCTCGACTAGTTTCTTCGACGAGCAGTACTTC. This chain connects TRBV28 to TRBJ2-7; possible D gene TRBD2, 6 bases. The CDR3 has 15 residues. Per the germline V gene, CDR1 is MDHEN and CDR2 is SYDVKM. V was clipped by 7 bases and J by 5 bases, with 21 bases between them.

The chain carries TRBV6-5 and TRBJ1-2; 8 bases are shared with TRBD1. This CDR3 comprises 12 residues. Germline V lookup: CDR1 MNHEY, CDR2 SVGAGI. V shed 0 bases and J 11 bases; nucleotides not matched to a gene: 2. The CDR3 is CASSYSGTGYTF. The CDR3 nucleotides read TGTGCCAGCAGTTACTCCGGGACAGGTTACACCTTC.

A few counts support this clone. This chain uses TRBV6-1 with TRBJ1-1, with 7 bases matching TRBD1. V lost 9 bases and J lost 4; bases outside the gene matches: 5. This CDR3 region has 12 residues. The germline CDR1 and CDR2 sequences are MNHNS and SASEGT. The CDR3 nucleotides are TGTGCCAGTAGACAGGGACCCACTGAAGCTTTCTTT. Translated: CASRQGPTEAFF.

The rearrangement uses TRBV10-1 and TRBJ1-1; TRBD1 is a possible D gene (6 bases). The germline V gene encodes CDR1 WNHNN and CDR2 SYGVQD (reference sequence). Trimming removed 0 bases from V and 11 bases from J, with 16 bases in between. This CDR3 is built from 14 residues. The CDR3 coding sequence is TGCGCCAGCAGTGAGTCGAATACAGGGAGTTTTGCTTTCTTT. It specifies CASSESNTGSFAFF.

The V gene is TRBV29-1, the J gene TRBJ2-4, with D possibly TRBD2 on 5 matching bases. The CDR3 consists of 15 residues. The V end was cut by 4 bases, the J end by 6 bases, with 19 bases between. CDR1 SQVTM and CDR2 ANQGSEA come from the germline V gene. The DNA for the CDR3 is TGCAGCGTTGTAGGAGAGGGCCCCTCGGGAAACATTCAGTACTTC. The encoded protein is CSVVGEGPSGNIQYF.

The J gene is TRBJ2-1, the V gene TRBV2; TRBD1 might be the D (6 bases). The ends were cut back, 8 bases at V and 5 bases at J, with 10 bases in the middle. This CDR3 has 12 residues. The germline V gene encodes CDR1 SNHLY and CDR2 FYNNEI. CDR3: CASRDRNNEQFF. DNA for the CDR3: TGTGCCAGCCGCGACAGGAACAATGAGCAGTTCTTC.

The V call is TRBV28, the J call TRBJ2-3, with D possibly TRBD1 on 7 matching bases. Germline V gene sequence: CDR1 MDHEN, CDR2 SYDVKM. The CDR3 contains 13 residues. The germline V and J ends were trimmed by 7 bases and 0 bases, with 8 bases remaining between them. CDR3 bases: TGTGCCAGCACAGGGGGGAGCACAGATACGCAGTATTTT. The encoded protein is CASTGGSTDTQYF.

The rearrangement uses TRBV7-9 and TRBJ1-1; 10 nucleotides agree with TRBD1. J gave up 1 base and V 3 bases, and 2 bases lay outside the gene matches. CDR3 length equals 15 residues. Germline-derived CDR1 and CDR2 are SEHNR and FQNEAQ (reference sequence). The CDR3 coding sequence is TGTGCCAGCAGCTTTGGGGACAGGGGGAACACTGAAGCTTTCTTT. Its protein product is CASSFGDRGNTEAFF.